A single sample gave rise to the 15 T cell receptor beta chains below, sequenced in a study of cytomegalovirus exposure and HLA in healthy donors. Sequenced by immunoSEQ multiplex PCR; TCRdb stores in-frame clones only, minus some. The sample consists of 150,000 to 200,000 clones, more than 75% of them appearing once. The sequencing sample was made of PBMCs. The receptors originated from a woman aged 18-30 years in good health and CMV-seronegative.

The rearrangement joins TRBV5-4 to TRBJ2-3, with a weak D call TRBD2 (6 bases). V lost 5 bases, J lost 1 base, and 14 bases lay in between. CDR3 size: 15 residues. Looked up from germline, CDR1 is SGHNT and CDR2 is YYREEE (reference sequence). The CDR3 spells CASSKAGRGTDTQYF. CDR3 DNA: TGTGCCAGCAGTAAAGCGGGCAGGGGCACAGATACGCAGTATTTT.

V and J are TRBV15 and TRBJ2-1, with a possible D match to TRBD1 (6 bases). The V end was cut by 2 bases, the J end by 7 bases, with 12 bases between. Germline V gene data show CDR1 as LNHNV and CDR2 as YYDKDF (reference sequence). This CDR3 comprises 14 residues. The CDR3 DNA is TGTGCCACCAGCAGACCCGGACAGAGGAATGAGCAGTTCTTC. It encodes CATSRPGQRNEQFF.

This rearrangement joins TRBV6-5 to TRBJ1-2; 8 bases are shared with TRBD1. The CDR3 is 16 amino acids. Germline-derived CDR1 and CDR2 are MNHEY and SVGAGI. The ends lost 4 bases at V and 4 bases at J; junction bases unmatched: 11. CDR3 sequence (DNA): TGTGCCAGCAGTTCAGCCATGGACAGGGTCCTCTATGGCTACACCTTC. Protein sequence: CASSSAMDRVLYGYTF.

The chain has TRBV28 and TRBJ1-6; 7 nucleotides agree with TRBD1. The CDR3 runs 13 residues. The germline CDR1 and CDR2 sequences are MDHEN and SYDVKM. The V gene end was trimmed by 7 bases and the J gene end by 5 bases; junction bases not matched to a gene: 2. CDR3 DNA sequence: TGTGCCAGCACGGGACAGAATAATTCACCCCTCCACTTT. It codes for CASTGQNNSPLHF.

This chain connects TRBV27 to TRBJ2-7; 8 nucleotides agree with TRBD1. The CDR3 is 14 residues long. With 2 bases clipped from V and 6 bases from J, the junction kept 6 bases outside the gene matches. Germline V CDR1 and CDR2: MNHEY, SMNVEV (reference sequence). CDR3 sequence: CASSLGRGPREQYF. The CDR3 coding sequence is TGTGCCAGCAGTTTAGGCAGGGGGCCCCGCGAGCAGTACTTC.

The count of this clone is one. V usage is TRBV9 and J usage is TRBJ2-1; 11 bases agree with TRBD2. V shed 0 bases, J shed 2 bases, and the junction held 1 base outside the gene matches. Germline loops: CDR1 SGDLS, CDR2 YYNGEE. This CDR3 comprises 16 residues. CDR3 coding DNA: TGTGCCAGCAGCGTAGCACTAGCGGGAGCCTACAATGAGCAGTTCTTC. Its protein is CASSVALAGAYNEQFF.

The genes are TRBV25-1 and TRBJ1-2; 7 bases fit TRBD1. The V gene's germline CDR1 is MGHDK and CDR2 SYGVNS. V dropped 6 bases and J dropped 7; count of bases not matched to a gene: 11. There are 14 residues in the CDR3. CDR3 loop: CASSDLTGNLGYTF. DNA of the CDR3: TGTGCCAGCAGCGACTTGACAGGGAATCTTGGCTACACCTTC.

This chain joins TRBV9 and TRBJ2-3; the D gene is possibly TRBD2 (8 bases). The CDR3 totals 15 residues. In germline, CDR1 is SGDLS, CDR2 YYNGEE. The germline V and J ends were trimmed by 1 base and 6 bases, with 15 bases remaining between them. The CDR3 DNA reads TGTGCCAGCAGCGTAACGGGAGGGGGCAAGGATACGCAGTATTTT. Translated: CASSVTGGGKDTQYF.

This rearrangement joins TRBV7-2 to TRBJ1-2; 12 positions match TRBD1. Unmatched junction bases numbered 4, after V lost 4 bases and J lost 7 bases. CDR1 SGHTA and CDR2 FQGNSA come from the germline V gene. This CDR3 is built from 14 residues. CDR3 bases: TGTGCCAGCAGCTCGGGACAGGGGGCTTTTGGCTACACCTTC. As protein: CASSSGQGAFGYTF.

The chain recombines TRBV7-9 with TRBJ2-6; 9 nucleotides align to TRBD2. Losses at the gene ends were 4 bases for V and 0 bases for J; bases not matched to a gene: 10. Germline V gives CDR1 SEHNR, CDR2 FQNEAQ (reference sequence). The CDR3 sequence is 19 residues long. The CDR3, as DNA: TGTGCCAGCAGCTCCCGTAGCGGGAGCTCGAGCTCTGGGGCCAACGTCCTGACTTTC. This gives the protein CASSSRSGSSSSGANVLTF.

V gene TRBV19 combines with J gene TRBJ1-2; the match to TRBD1 covers 10 bases. CDR1 and CDR2 (germline): LNHDA, SQIVND (reference sequence). V shed 6 bases, J shed 7 bases, and the junction held 8 bases outside the gene matches. CDR3 length: 14 amino acids. CDR3: CASRPGQGKGGYTF. In DNA form, the CDR3 reads TGTGCCAGTAGACCGGGACAGGGGAAGGGTGGCTACACCTTC. Combining the CDR3 with reference TRBV19 and TRBJ1-2 gives the whole variable domain DGGITQSPKYLFRKEGQNVTLSCEQNLNHDAMYWYRQDPGQGLRLIYYSQIVNDFQKGDIAEGYSVSREKKESFPLTVTSAQKNPTAFYLCASRPGQGKGGYTFGSGTRLTVV.

The J gene is TRBJ2-1, the V gene TRBV7-3, with 9 nucleotides matching TRBD1. CDR1 and CDR2 (germline): SGHTA, FQGTGA. Unmatched junction bases numbered 12, after V lost 2 bases and J lost 4 bases. The CDR3 contains 18 residues. Here the CDR3 reads CASSLFIGETGGYNEQFF. The CDR3 nucleotides are TGTGCCAGCAGCTTATTTATTGGCGAGACAGGGGGATACAATGAGCAGTTCTTC.

This chain connects TRBV27 to TRBJ1-1; no firm D call. V lost 8 bases, J lost 5 bases, and 9 bases lay in between. Germline CDR1 MNHEY, CDR2 SMNVEV (reference sequence). The CDR3 is 11 amino acids. CDR3 region: CASWRATEAFF. The CDR3 DNA reads as TGTGCCAGCTGGAGGGCTACTGAAGCTTTCTTT.

This chain joins TRBV6-4 and TRBJ2-3, with TRBD2 as a possible D gene (5 bases). The V gene lost 0 bases and the J gene lost 0 bases, with 10 bases spanning the gap. The CDR3 is 16 residues long. Germline V CDR1 and CDR2: MRHNA, SNTAGT. CDR3 nucleotide sequence: TGTGCCAGCAGTGACTCTGGCGGGTCTAGCACAGATACGCAGTATTTT. Protein sequence: CASSDSGGSSTDTQYF.

This clone came up once. The chain is built from TRBV28 and TRBJ2-7, with D possibly being TRBD2 (6 bases). The CDR3 is 14 residues long. The V end was cut by 5 bases, the J end by 6 bases, with 17 bases between. The germline CDR1 and CDR2 sequences are MDHEN and SYDVKM. CDR3 bases: TGTGCCAGCAGTCCACTGATGGCGGGGTCCGAGCAGTACTTC. Translated, it gives CASSPLMAGSEQYF.